The 29 T cell receptor beta chains given below trace back to one sample, sequenced in a study of Graves' ophthalmopathy and Graves' hyperthyroidism. From RNA, the CDR3 regions of TCR beta chains were amplified and sequenced. In the first round, RT-PCR was carried out with HTBI primers, and a multiplex PCR formed the second round. MiXCR was run by TCRdb on the multiplex PCR reads, yielding one entry per CDR3 protein. The table includes approximately 210,000 distinct CDR3 sequences, approximately 29% detected once. The sample comprised peripheral blood. The source of these receptors is a man over 45 with Graves' ophthalmopathy.

V is TRBV12-3 or TRBV12-4 and J is TRBJ2-5; possibly TRBD1 or TRBD2 for D (5 bases each). Trimming stripped 6 bases from V and 8 bases from J, with 19 bases between. The length of the CDR3 is 14 residues. The CDR3 loop is CASRGPPRIGTQYF. The CDR3 DNA follows: TGTGCCAGCAGGGGACCCCCAAGGATTGGCACCCAGTACTTC.

This clonotype came up many times. The chain uses TRBV25-1 and TRBJ2-2; TRBD1 matches 8 bases. V trimming: 3 bases; J trimming: 3 bases; junction bases outside the gene matches: 9. Germline lookup yields CDR1 MGHDK and CDR2 SYGVNS. This CDR3 is built from 17 residues. CDR3 sequence (DNA): TGTGCCAGCAGTGAGAGGATGACAGGGGACGACACCGGGGAGCTGTTTTTT. Its protein product is CASSERMTGDDTGELFF.

The chain links TRBV15 to TRBJ1-6, with a possible D match to TRBD1 (5 bases). V was shortened by 2 bases and J by 0 bases, with 8 bases between the two germline ends. The CDR3 loop spans 16 amino acids. CDR1 is LNHNV and CDR2 is YYDKDF in the germline V gene (reference sequence). CDR3 bases: TGTGCCACCAGCAGACAGGGAGGCTCCTATAATTCACCCCTCCACTTT. Translating it yields CATSRQGGSYNSPLHF. Drawing the rest from reference TRBV15 and TRBJ1-6, the complete variable domain is DAMVIQNPRYQVTQFGKPVTLSCSQTLNHNVMYWYQQKSSQAPKLLFHYYDKDFNNEADTPDNFQSRRPNTSFCFLDIRSPGLGDTAMYLCATSRQGGSYNSPLHFGNGTRLTVT.

The sample holds many counts of this clonotype. The chain uses TRBV20-1 and TRBJ2-5, with TRBD1 matching over 9 bases. This CDR3 has 14 residues. Trimming at V came to 3 bases and at J to 5 bases, leaving 7 bases not matched to a gene. Germline CDR1 reads DFQATT; CDR2 reads SNEGSKA (reference sequence). CDR3 region: CSASGTGNVETQYF. CDR3 in DNA: TGCAGTGCTAGTGGGACAGGGAATGTCGAGACCCAGTACTTC.

The chain carries TRBV5-6 and TRBJ1-1; possible D gene TRBD1, 5 bases. The CDR3 is made up of 16 amino acids. Germline CDR1 and CDR2: SGHDT and YYEEEE. Trimming stripped 3 bases from V and 4 bases from J, with 19 bases between. In DNA form, the CDR3 reads TGTGCCAGCAGCTCCCAAGGCAGGGCTCGAAGCACTGAAGCTTTCTTT. Its protein is CASSSQGRARSTEAFF.

J is TRBJ1-1 and V is TRBV14, with a tentative D call TRBD1 (5 bases). The CDR3 extends over 17 amino acids. From germline, CDR1 is SGHDN and CDR2 FVKESK. Trimming took 1 base from V and 1 from J, leaving 16 bases between them. Here the CDR3 reads CASSQVRRTPENTEAFF. CDR3 sequence (DNA): TGTGCCAGCAGCCAAGTTAGGAGGACACCCGAGAACACTGAAGCTTTCTTT.

In its sample, this clonotype was seen many times. The V call is TRBV29-1, the J call TRBJ2-7; possibly TRBD2 for D (5 bases). Looked up from germline, CDR1 is SQVTM and CDR2 is ANQGSEA. Deletions cut 6 bases from V and 1 base from J, with 10 bases between. The CDR3 spans 12 residues. The chain's CDR3 is CSVVEGSYEQYF. CDR3 nucleotides: TGCAGCGTCGTTGAGGGTTCCTACGAGCAGTACTTC.

This clonotype has only a few counts. The J gene is TRBJ2-7, the V gene TRBV6-1; the D gene is possibly TRBD2 (6 bases). Trimming pared 5 bases from V and 0 bases from J, leaving 20 bases between. The V gene's germline CDR1 is MNHNS and CDR2 SASEGT. CDR3 length: 17 amino acids. The CDR3 DNA sequence: TGTGCCAGCAGTAGGGAGAGCGGGCTAGGATTCTCCTACGAGCAGTACTTC. It encodes CASSRESGLGFSYEQYF.

This clonotype was picked up many times. J is TRBJ1-2 and V is TRBV5-1, with D possibly matching TRBD1 (5 bases). Trimming removed 6 bases at V and 4 bases at J, with 22 bases between. Germline values: CDR1 SGHRS, CDR2 YFSETQ. The CDR3 consists of 16 residues. The CDR3 nucleotides are TGCGCCAGCAAGGAGTTCGGGGACCCCTTAGGCTATGGCTACACCTTC. Encoded protein: CASKEFGDPLGYGYTF.

This clonotype was detected many times. V is TRBV4-1 and J is TRBJ2-7; 7 bases are a match to TRBD1. V lost 7 bases, J lost 1 base, and 10 bases stayed unmatched. Germline CDR1 reads MGHRA; CDR2 reads YSYEKL. This CDR3 is 15 amino acids long. CDR3 DNA sequence: TGCGCCAGCAAAGCAAAAACGGGACAGTCCTACGAGCAGTACTTC. As protein: CASKAKTGQSYEQYF.

This clonotype occurred many times. The gene calls are TRBV20-1 and TRBJ2-5; 10 bases are shared with TRBD2. Per the germline V gene, CDR1 is DFQATT and CDR2 is SNEGSKA (reference sequence). Trimming at V came to 7 bases and at J to 4 bases, leaving 0 bases not matched to a gene. The CDR3 is made up of 11 amino acids. The CDR3 loop is CSGTSGETQYF. In DNA, the CDR3 is TGCAGTGGGACTAGCGGAGAGACCCAGTACTTC.

V and J are TRBV6-2 or TRBV6-3 and TRBJ2-7; D not certain. The CDR3 contains 12 residues. Germline loops: CDR1 MNHEY, CDR2 SVGEGT. The V and J ends lost 2 bases and 4 bases respectively, with 6 bases between them. CDR3 sequence: CASSYHRYEQYF. The CDR3 nucleotides read TGTGCCAGCAGTTACCACAGATACGAGCAGTACTTC.

This clonotype was seen many times. Here the CDR3 omits its conserved ending phenylalanine or tryptophan, so a read error is the likely source. The DNA is left out, because the CDR3 cannot be placed on it with certainty; the CDR3 is given as TCRdb lists it. The rearrangement uses TRBV28 and TRBJ1-1. Germline CDR1 is MDHEN and CDR2 is SYDVKM. From its first to its last residue, the CDR3 has 14 amino acids. The CDR3 region is CASSLPQEVGALYL.

This clonotype occurred many times. The gene calls are TRBV20-1 and TRBJ2-7, with TRBD2 as a possible D gene (5 bases). In germline, CDR1 is DFQATT, CDR2 SNEGSKA (reference sequence). This CDR3 has 15 residues. V lost 3 bases to trimming and J lost 0 bases, with 15 bases between them. This chain's CDR3 is CSASGVLPSSYEQYF. In DNA, the CDR3 is TGCAGTGCTAGCGGGGTACTTCCCAGCTCCTACGAGCAGTACTTC.

This clonotype was detected many times. The rearrangement joins TRBV27 to TRBJ2-5; D gene unclear. Looked up from germline, CDR1 is MNHEY and CDR2 is SMNVEV (reference sequence). The V and J ends lost 6 bases and 5 bases respectively, with 13 bases between them. This CDR3 contains 13 residues. The CDR3, as DNA: TGTGCCAGCAGGCTCCTTCGGGCGGAGACCCAGTACTTC. Translating it yields CASRLLRAETQYF.

This clonotype was recorded many times. The chain combines TRBV18 with TRBJ2-7; D remains unclear. Trimming shortened V by 3 bases and J by 4 bases, and 16 bases separated the two germline ends. Germline-derived CDR1 and CDR2 are KGHSH and LQKENI. The CDR3 covers 15 residues. The CDR3: CASSPPAATLYEQYF. The CDR3 DNA reads as TGTGCCAGCTCACCCCCGGCGGCGACCCTATACGAGCAGTACTTC.

This clonotype showed up many times. This chain joins TRBV6-5 and TRBJ2-7; D is unresolved. The germline gives CDR1 MNHEY, CDR2 SVGAGI. The CDR3 is 16 residues long. V was pared by 0 bases and J by 2 bases, with 14 bases between. The DNA of the CDR3 is TGTGCCAGCAGTTACTCAGGCAGGTTCGATACCTACGAGCAGTACTTC. This gives the protein CASSYSGRFDTYEQYF.

The chain joins TRBV7-2 to TRBJ1-2; D is unresolved. V was cut by 3 bases and J by 8 bases, with 10 bases left in between. CDR1 and CDR2 from the germline V gene are SGHTA and FQGNSA. The CDR3 is 12 amino acids. CDR3 bases: TGTGCCAGCAGCTTCCCCGGCGTGGGCTACACCTTC. Protein: CASSFPGVGYTF. Variable domain in full (rest from reference TRBV7-2 and TRBJ1-2): GAGVSQSPSNKVTEKGKDVELRCDPISGHTALYWYRQSLGQGLEFLIYFQGNSAPDKSGLPSDRFSAERTGGSVSTLTIQRTQQEDSAVYLCASSFPGVGYTFGSGTRLTVV.

This chain joins TRBV5-4 and TRBJ2-2, with D hard to call. The V gene lost 4 bases and the J gene lost 1 base, with 11 bases spanning the gap. Germline-derived CDR1 and CDR2 are SGHNT and YYREEE (reference sequence). This CDR3 spans 15 amino acids. The CDR3 DNA reads as TGTGCCAGCAGCATCGGACCCCTGAACACCGGGGAGCTGTTTTTT. It translates to CASSIGPLNTGELFF.

This clonotype was seen ten or more times. The chain has TRBV7-8 and TRBJ2-2; D is possibly TRBD1 or TRBD2 (5 bases each). V gave up 7 bases and J gave up 7 bases, with 19 bases separating them. Germline CDR1 SGHVS, CDR2 FQNEAQ. CDR3 length: 15 amino acids. The CDR3 nucleotides read TGTGCCAGCACCGGACAAGGGGTTCGGGGCGGGGAGCTGTTTTTT. It specifies CASTGQGVRGGELFF.

This chain connects TRBV6-5 to TRBJ1-1, with D unresolved. With 0 bases removed from V and 0 bases from J, the gap between germline ends came to 11 bases. The germline V gene encodes CDR1 MNHEY and CDR2 SVGAGI. This CDR3 has 16 amino acids. CDR3: CASSYSMASLNTEAFF. CDR3 DNA: TGTGCCAGCAGTTACTCGATGGCATCCCTGAACACTGAAGCTTTCTTT.

In this sample, this clonotype turned up many times. This chain joins TRBV12-5 and TRBJ1-1; D is possibly TRBD1 (5 bases). The CDR3 runs to 15 residues. V lost 3 bases to trimming and J lost 5 bases, with 16 bases between them. The germline V gene has CDR1 LGHNT and CDR2 FRNRAP. CDR3 protein: CASGFPAVAGTEAFF. CDR3 sequence (DNA): TGTGCTAGTGGTTTCCCGGCCGTGGCAGGGACTGAAGCTTTCTTT.

This clonotype appeared many times. This chain uses TRBV20-1 with TRBJ2-5; D unresolved. Germline assignment: CDR1 DFQATT and CDR2 SNEGSKA (reference sequence). V dropped 3 bases and J dropped 2 bases, with 4 bases sitting between them. This CDR3 has 11 amino acids. In DNA, the CDR3 is TGCAGTGCTAGCGGTCAAGAGACCCAGTACTTC. As protein: CSASGQETQYF.

This clonotype has a count of ten or more. The chain recombines TRBV2 with TRBJ1-5; possibly TRBD1 for D (5 bases). The CDR3 is made up of 15 amino acids. Trimming took 6 bases from V and 1 from J, leaving 13 bases between them. Germline loops: CDR1 SNHLY, CDR2 FYNNEI. The CDR3 here is CASSPGGESNQPQHF. Written as DNA, the CDR3 is TGTGCCAGCAGCCCGGGGGGGGAGAGCAATCAGCCCCAGCATTTT.

This clonotype was detected many times. The CDR3 DNA reads as TGTGCCAGTAGTATATCGGGCTACTCCTACGAGCAGTACTTC. Translated: CASSISGYSYEQYF. The chain joins TRBV19 to TRBJ2-7; D not resolved. The CDR3 has 14 amino acids. V was trimmed by 2 bases and J by 0 bases, leaving 8 bases between them. Germline CDR1 is LNHDA and CDR2 is SQIVND (reference sequence).

This clonotype was seen repeatedly, ten times or more. The chain couples TRBV19 to TRBJ1-5; possibly TRBD1 for D (6 bases). Between the trimmed V and J ends, which lost 4 bases and 6 bases, there was a span of 13 bases. Per germline, CDR1 LNHDA and CDR2 SQIVND (reference sequence). CDR3 size: 14 residues. The DNA for the CDR3 is TGTGCCAGTAGTAGTGCTGGGACACGTCAGCCCCAGCATTTT. It translates to CASSSAGTRQPQHF.

This clonotype was counted ten times or more. The chain links TRBV4-3 to TRBJ2-7; a possible D gene is TRBD2 (5 bases). The germline gives CDR1 LGHNA, CDR2 YSLEER. The CDR3 contains 15 residues. V was trimmed by 0 bases and J by 4 bases, leaving 13 bases between them. The CDR3 protein is CASSQEVGVGYEQYF. In nucleotides, the CDR3 is TGCGCCAGCAGCCAAGAAGTCGGGGTTGGGTACGAGCAGTACTTC.

In this sample, this clonotype turned up many times. J is TRBJ2-5 and V is TRBV6-5; D call uncertain. V lost 4 bases to trimming and J lost 4 bases, with 10 bases between them. CDR1 is MNHEY and CDR2 is SVGAGI in the germline V gene. The CDR3 is 13 residues long. The DNA of the CDR3 is TGTGCCAGCAGTTTTAGACCAGGAGAGACCCAGTACTTC. It yields the protein CASSFRPGETQYF.

This clonotype has at least ten counts. The genes are TRBV19 and TRBJ2-7; 9 nucleotides align to TRBD1. CDR3 size: 15 residues. V lost 1 base, J lost 5 bases, and 6 bases stayed unmatched. Germline loops: CDR1 LNHDA, CDR2 SQIVND (reference sequence). The CDR3 reads CASSIVWDRVDEQYF. In DNA, the CDR3 is TGTGCCAGTAGTATAGTATGGGACAGGGTCGACGAGCAGTACTTC.